The source of this T cell receptor beta chain is a study of T cells in localized non-small cell lung cancer. Assay used: immunoSEQ multiplex PCR; TCRdb lists only in-frame clones, some missing. The sample gives roughly 38,000 clones, roughly 86% of which show up once; around 3.4% is in the top ten. The germline V and J ends were trimmed by 5 bases and 3 bases, with 11 bases remaining between them. CDR3 size: 13 residues. The V gene's germline CDR1 is SGHTA and CDR2 FQGNSA. This specimen was peripheral blood, taken before any cancer treatment. The V call is TRBV7-2, the J call TRBJ2-7, with D tentatively TRBD1 (6 bases). The receptor's source is a man between 18 and 49 years old with stage I lung adenocarcinoma. CDR3 region: CASSLPGVYEQYF. The CDR3 DNA is TGTGCCAGCAGCCTACCAGGGGTCTACGAGCAGTACTTC.